Sequencing of this T cell receptor (beta chain) was carried out in a study of blood T cell repertoires in COVID-19 (dated by TCRdb to between 2020 and 2021). Regarding the complete study: The collaborator samples originated in the United States, Italy and Spain and spanned the acute and convalescent phases of COVID-19. The prospective study material was composed of cDNA or gDNA derived from T cells, B-cell-depleted T cells, or PBMCs. Subjects who had been exposed to COVID-19, were actively infected with it, or had recovered from it provided the deeply sampled blood TCRbeta repertoires that made up the dataset. The repertoires were released in a freely available public database intended as a resource for research on the immune response to SARS-CoV-2. Samples were obtained from the ongoing ImmuneRACE study (first 160 participants) and from approximately 1,200 subjects provided by 6 global collaborators. Nearly every sample came with metadata listing a de-identified subject ID, COVID-19 status, age in years and sex. Where available, HLA class I and class II types were obtained from metadata supplied by the sample provider rather than from assay-based typing.

General conclusions and limits of the study: The amount of clinical and demographic metadata varied by source and participant and was provided uncurated.

TCRbeta CDR3 regions were amplified from genomic DNA using the immunoSEQ Assay, a bias-controlled multiplex PCR. In the source study's methods: The number of nucleated cells in each sample was estimated by amplification of reference gene primers within the assay. Sequence reads were collapsed and filtered to measure the absolute abundance of every unique TCRbeta CDR3 rearrangement. For each sample, productive Simpson clonality was calculated by taking the square root of Simpson's diversity index across productive rearrangements. What TCRdb holds here is the immuneACCESS table cut down to in-frame rearrangements. Part of the clones is not present; checked against another copy, under half of the missing clones reflect an unresolved V gene, and the others are unexplained. V and J calls and clone size are copied from that table; D and trimming were computed from the DNA. The sample table lists around 200,000 clones, 89% of them with a count of one. Roughly 0.77% of the sample is taken by the ten largest.

Participants in the prospective study were enrolled through a virtual design, were aged roughly 18 to 90 years, and lived in roughly 24 United States geographic areas. In the prospective study, cohorts were assigned on the basis of participant-reported clinical history obtained from a screening survey and a study questionnaire. For ImmuneRACE Cohort 3, a participant was defined as recovered based on two consecutive negative NP/OP PCR tests, clearance by a healthcare professional, or resolution of symptoms. In the prospective study, whole blood, serum and a nasopharyngeal or oropharyngeal swab were collected from each participant by mobile phlebotomists. Participants in the prospective study had the option to provide additional blood draws and questionnaires over a roughly 2-month period. Blood samples from the prospective study were shipped frozen or at room temperature prior to DNA extraction.

Ends trimmed: V by 6 bases, J by 5 bases; bases unmatched to a gene: 7. The germline V gene (reference sequence) sets CDR1 to MNHEY and CDR2 to SMNVEV. Taken from cysteine to phenylalanine, the CDR3 has 14 residues. Here the CDR3 DNA is all that survives: 42 bases in frame from base 1. Regarding this clone: No antigen is known for it. No much larger clone is present one base from it, and per-base qualities are unavailable.

Sequences were obtained from PBMCs or T cells enriched from blood (not recorded which). The clonotype originates from a woman aged 18 to 35 who had recovered from COVID-19. The sequence joins TRBV27 to TRBJ2-3, with 8 middle bases fitting TRBD1. The encoded CDR3 is CASSLRDRGDTQYF. The bases read TGTGCCAGCAGCCTCCGAGACAGGGGAGATACGCAGTATTTT.